A single sample is the source of the 5 T cell receptor beta chains below, sequenced in a study of cytomegalovirus exposure and HLA in healthy donors. Amplification used 60 Vbeta primers and 13 Jbeta primers. Some clones are missing from TCRdb's copy, which holds only in-frame ones; the method was immunoSEQ multiplex PCR. The data contain about 240,000 clones, 80% to 85% of them singletons. Sequencing was performed on PBMCs. These receptors all come from a woman aged 55-69 years in good health and CMV-seropositive.

The chain joins TRBV19 to TRBJ1-4; D is perhaps TRBD1 (5 bases). CDR1 LNHDA and CDR2 SQIVND come from the germline V gene (reference sequence). The CDR3 is 16 residues long. Trimming shortened V by 6 bases and J by 0 bases, and 14 bases separated the two germline ends. The CDR3 sequence: CASSDRGGATNEKLFF. DNA of the CDR3: TGTGCCAGTAGCGACAGAGGCGGTGCAACTAATGAAAAACTGTTTTTT.

V is TRBV5-1 and J is TRBJ2-1; 8 positions agree with TRBD1. Germline lookup yields CDR1 SGHRS and CDR2 YFSETQ. This CDR3 contains 15 residues. J gave up 6 bases and V 0 bases, and 5 bases lay outside the gene matches. The DNA of the CDR3 is TGCGCCAGCAGCTTGGGGACAGGGCACCCCAATGAGCAGTTCTTC. Its protein product is CASSLGTGHPNEQFF.

This rearrangement joins TRBV5-5 to TRBJ2-3; tentative D call: TRBD1 (5 bases). Per germline, CDR1 SGHKS and CDR2 YYEKEE (reference sequence). Trimming removed 4 bases at V and 8 bases at J, with 14 bases between. The CDR3 contains 13 residues. This CDR3 reads CASSPWKGRTQYF. CDR3 DNA sequence: TGTGCCAGCAGCCCCTGGAAGGGGCGTACGCAGTATTTT.

The genes are TRBV2 and TRBJ2-5; 7 nucleotides align to TRBD1. The CDR3 consists of 14 residues. V shed 6 bases, J shed 4 bases, and the junction held 8 bases outside the gene matches. Germline V gene lookup returns CDR1 SNHLY and CDR2 FYNNEI. This CDR3 reads CASSVTGPRETQYF. The CDR3 DNA reads TGTGCCAGCAGCGTGACAGGGCCAAGAGAGACCCAGTACTTC. Full variable domain (missing parts from reference TRBV2 and TRBJ2-5): EPEVTQTPSHQVTQMGQEVILRCVPISNHLYFYWYRQILGQKVEFLVSFYNNEISEKSEIFDDQFSVERPDGSNFTLKIRSTKLEDSAMYFCASSVTGPRETQYFGPGTRLLVL.

The chain carries TRBV4-1 and TRBJ2-1; 8 nucleotides match TRBD2. There are 17 residues in the CDR3. J gave up 4 bases and V 1 base, and 9 bases lay outside the gene matches. The germline CDR1 and CDR2 sequences are MGHRA and YSYEKL. CDR3 amino acids: CASSQGRTSGPYNEQFF. Here the CDR3 DNA reads TGCGCCAGCAGCCAAGGAAGAACTAGCGGCCCTTACAATGAGCAGTTCTTC.